This record looks at one TCR beta chain sequence and its context. V gave up 0 bases and J gave up 4 bases, with 7 bases separating them. The CDR3 sequence is 14 residues long. Germline V gene lookup returns CDR1 SGHVS and CDR2 FQNEAQ. The data belong to a study of T cell changes during pregnancy in multiple sclerosis. Method: immunoSEQ multiplex PCR; TCRdb's copy keeps in-frame clones and lacks some. This sample has some 80,000 clones, with approximately 91% found just once. This sequence originates from a female donor with multiple sclerosis, enrolled in a pregnancy study. The sample in question was peripheral blood, obtained in the first trimester of pregnancy. The gene calls are TRBV7-8 and TRBJ1-5; a weak D match, TRBD1 (5 bases). CDR3 sequence (DNA): TGTGCCAGCAGCTTAGCGGGGGGAAATCAGCCCCAGCATTTT. This sequence encodes CASSLAGGNQPQHF.